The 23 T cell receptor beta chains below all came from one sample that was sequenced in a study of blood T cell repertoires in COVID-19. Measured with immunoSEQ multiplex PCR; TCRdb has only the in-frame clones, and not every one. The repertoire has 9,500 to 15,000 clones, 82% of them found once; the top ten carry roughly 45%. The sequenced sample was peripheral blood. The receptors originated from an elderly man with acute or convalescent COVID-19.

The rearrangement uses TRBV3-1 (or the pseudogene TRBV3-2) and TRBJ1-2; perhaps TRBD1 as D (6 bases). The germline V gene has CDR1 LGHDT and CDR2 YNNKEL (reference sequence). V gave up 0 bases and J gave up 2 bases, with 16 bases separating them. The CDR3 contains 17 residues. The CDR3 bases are TGTGCCAGCAGCCAAGATTGGGGTACAGGGTCAAACTATGGCTACACCTTC. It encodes CASSQDWGTGSNYGYTF.

CDR3 in amino acids: CASSILQESSYEQYF. The CDR3 nucleotides are TGTGCCAGCAGTATCTTACAGGAGAGCTCCTACGAGCAGTACTTC. The V and J genes are TRBV6-5 and TRBJ2-7, with D tentatively TRBD1 (5 bases). This CDR3 region has 15 residues. The V and J ends lost 5 bases and 0 bases respectively, with 14 bases between them. Germline loops: CDR1 MNHEY, CDR2 SVGAGI.

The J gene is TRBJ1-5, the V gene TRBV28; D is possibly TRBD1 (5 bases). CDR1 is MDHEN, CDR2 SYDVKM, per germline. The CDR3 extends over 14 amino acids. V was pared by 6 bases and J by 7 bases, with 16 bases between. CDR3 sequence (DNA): TGTGCCAGCAGCTTCGACAGCGCCGGACAGCCCCAGCATTTT. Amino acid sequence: CASSFDSAGQPQHF.

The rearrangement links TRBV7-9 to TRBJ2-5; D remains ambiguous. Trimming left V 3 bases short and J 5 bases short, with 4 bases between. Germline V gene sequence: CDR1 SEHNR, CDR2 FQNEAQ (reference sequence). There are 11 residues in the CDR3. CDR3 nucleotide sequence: TGTGCCAGCAGCTTTATCGAGACCCAGTACTTC. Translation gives CASSFIETQYF.

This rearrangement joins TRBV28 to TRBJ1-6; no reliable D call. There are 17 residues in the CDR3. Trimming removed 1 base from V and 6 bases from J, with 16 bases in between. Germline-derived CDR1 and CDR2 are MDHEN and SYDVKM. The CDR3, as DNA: TGTGCCAGCAGTTTATTGCCCCCCCCCGAGGGTAATTCACCCCTCCACTTT. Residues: CASSLLPPPEGNSPLHF.

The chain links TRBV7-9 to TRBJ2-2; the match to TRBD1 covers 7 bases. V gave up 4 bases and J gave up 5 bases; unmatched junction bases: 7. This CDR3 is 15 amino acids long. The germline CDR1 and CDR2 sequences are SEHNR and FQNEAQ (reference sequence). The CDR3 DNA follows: TGTGCCAGCAGCTCCGTGGCAGGGGGAACCGGGGAGCTGTTTTTT. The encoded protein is CASSSVAGGTGELFF.

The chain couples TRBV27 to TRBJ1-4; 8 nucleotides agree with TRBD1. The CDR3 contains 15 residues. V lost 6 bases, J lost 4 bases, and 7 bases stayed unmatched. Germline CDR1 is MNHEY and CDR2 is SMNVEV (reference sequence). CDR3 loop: CASRTQGAGNEKLFF. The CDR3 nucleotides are TGTGCCAGCAGGACCCAGGGGGCGGGTAATGAAAAACTGTTTTTT. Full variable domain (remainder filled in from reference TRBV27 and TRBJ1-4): EAQVTQNPRYLITVTGKKLTVTCSQNMNHEYMSWYRQDPGLGLRQIYYSMNVEVTDKGDVPEGYKVSRKEKRNFPLILESPSPNQTSLYFCASRTQGAGNEKLFFGSGTQLSVL.

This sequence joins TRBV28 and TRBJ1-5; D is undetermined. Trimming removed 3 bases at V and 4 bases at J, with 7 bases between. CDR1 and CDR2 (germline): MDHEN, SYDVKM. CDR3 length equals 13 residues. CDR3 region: CASSFYGNQPQHF. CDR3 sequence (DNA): TGTGCCAGCAGTTTTTACGGGAATCAGCCCCAGCATTTT.

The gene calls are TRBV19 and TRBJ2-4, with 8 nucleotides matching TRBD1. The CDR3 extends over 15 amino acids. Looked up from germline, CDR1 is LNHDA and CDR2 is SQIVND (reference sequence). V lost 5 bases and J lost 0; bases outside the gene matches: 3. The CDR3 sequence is CASSGGTGAKNIQYF. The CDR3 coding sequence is TGTGCCAGTAGTGGGGGGACAGGAGCCAAAAACATTCAGTACTTC. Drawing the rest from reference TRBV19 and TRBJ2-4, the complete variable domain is DGGITQSPKYLFRKEGQNVTLSCEQNLNHDAMYWYRQDPGQGLRLIYYSQIVNDFQKGDIAEGYSVSREKKESFPLTVTSAQKNPTAFYLCASSGGTGAKNIQYFGAGTRLSVL.

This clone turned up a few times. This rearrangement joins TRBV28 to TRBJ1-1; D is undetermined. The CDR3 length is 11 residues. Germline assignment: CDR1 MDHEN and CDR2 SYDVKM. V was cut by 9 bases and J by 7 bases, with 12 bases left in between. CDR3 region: CARPLRGEAFF. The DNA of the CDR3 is TGTGCCAGACCCTTAAGAGGTGAAGCTTTCTTT.

DNA of the CDR3: TGTGCCAGCAGTTTTTCGGGGGCCAAAAACATTCAGTACTTC. The encoded protein is CASSFSGAKNIQYF. The V call is TRBV28, the J call TRBJ2-4, with D tentatively TRBD2 (5 bases). Germline V gene lookup returns CDR1 MDHEN and CDR2 SYDVKM. Trimming took off 3 bases at V and 1 base at J, with 7 bases between the two ends. This CDR3 has 14 amino acids.

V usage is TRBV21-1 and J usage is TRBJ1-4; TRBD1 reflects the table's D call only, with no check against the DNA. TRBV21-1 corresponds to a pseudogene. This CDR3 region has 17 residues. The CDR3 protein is CASSIRQPSRMNEKLFF. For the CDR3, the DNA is TGTGCCAGCAGCATTCGACAGCCCTCCAGAATGAATGAAAAACTGTTTTTT.

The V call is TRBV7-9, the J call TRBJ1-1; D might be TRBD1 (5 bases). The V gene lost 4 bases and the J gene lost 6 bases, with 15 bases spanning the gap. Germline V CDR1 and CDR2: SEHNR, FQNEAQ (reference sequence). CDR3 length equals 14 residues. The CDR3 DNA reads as TGTGCCAGCAGCTCTCAGGCCGGGGACTCTGAAGCTTTCTTT. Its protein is CASSSQAGDSEAFF.

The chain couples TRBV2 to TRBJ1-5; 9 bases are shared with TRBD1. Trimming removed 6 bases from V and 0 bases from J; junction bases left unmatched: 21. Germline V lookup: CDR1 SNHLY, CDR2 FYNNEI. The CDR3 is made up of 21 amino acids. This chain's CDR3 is CASSNSYRGLSRDSSNQPQHF. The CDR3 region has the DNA TGTGCCAGCAGCAACTCCTACAGGGGGCTAAGTAGGGACTCTAGCAATCAGCCCCAGCATTTT. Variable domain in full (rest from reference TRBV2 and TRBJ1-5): EPEVTQTPSHQVTQMGQEVILRCVPISNHLYFYWYRQILGQKVEFLVSFYNNEISEKSEIFDDQFSVERPDGSNFTLKIRSTKLEDSAMYFCASSNSYRGLSRDSSNQPQHFGDGTRLSIL.

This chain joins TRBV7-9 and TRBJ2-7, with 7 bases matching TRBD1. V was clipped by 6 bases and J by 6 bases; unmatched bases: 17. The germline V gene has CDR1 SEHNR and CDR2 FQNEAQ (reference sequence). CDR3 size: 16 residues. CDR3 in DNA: TGTGCCAGCAGTCCTAAAAGGGCAGGGGGATCGGGCGAGCAGTACTTC. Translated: CASSPKRAGGSGEQYF.

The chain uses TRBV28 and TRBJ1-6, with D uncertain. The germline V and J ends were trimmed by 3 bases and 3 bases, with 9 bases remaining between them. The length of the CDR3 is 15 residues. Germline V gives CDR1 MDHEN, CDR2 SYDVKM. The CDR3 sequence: CASSLEELYNSPLHF. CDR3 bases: TGTGCCAGCAGTTTGGAGGAGCTCTATAATTCACCCCTCCACTTT. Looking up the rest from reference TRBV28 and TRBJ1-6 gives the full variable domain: DVKVTQSSRYLVKRTGEKVFLECVQDMDHENMFWYRQDPGLGLRLIYFSYDVKMKEKGDIPEGYSVSREKKERFSLILESASTNQTSMYLCASSLEELYNSPLHFGNGTRLTVT.

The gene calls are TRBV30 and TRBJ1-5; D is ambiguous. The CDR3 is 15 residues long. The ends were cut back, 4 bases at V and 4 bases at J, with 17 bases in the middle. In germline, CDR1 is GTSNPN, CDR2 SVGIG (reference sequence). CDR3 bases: TGTGCCTGGACCCCCACCGGCAGCAGGAATCAGCCCCAGCATTTT. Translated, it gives CAWTPTGSRNQPQHF.

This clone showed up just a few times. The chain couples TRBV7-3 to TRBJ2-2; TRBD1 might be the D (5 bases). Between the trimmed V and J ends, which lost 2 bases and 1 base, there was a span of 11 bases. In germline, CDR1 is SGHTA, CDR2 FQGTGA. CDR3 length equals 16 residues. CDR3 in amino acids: CASSLSPQGNTGELFF. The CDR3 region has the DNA TGTGCCAGCAGCTTATCGCCGCAGGGGAACACCGGGGAGCTGTTTTTT.

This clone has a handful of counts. The CDR3 sequence: CASRLYTGSGGNGYTF. CDR3 DNA: TGTGCCAGCAGACTTTATACAGGGTCGGGGGGCAATGGCTACACCTTC. The chain couples TRBV7-9 to TRBJ1-2; weak D call: TRBD1 (6 bases). The CDR3 length is 16 residues. Trimming removed 6 bases at V and 6 bases at J, with 23 bases between. Looked up from germline, CDR1 is SEHNR and CDR2 is FQNEAQ (reference sequence).

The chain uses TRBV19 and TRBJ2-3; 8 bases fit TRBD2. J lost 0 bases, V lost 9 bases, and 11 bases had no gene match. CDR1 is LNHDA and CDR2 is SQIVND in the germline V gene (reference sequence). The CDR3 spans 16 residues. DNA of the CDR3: TGTGCCAGCCAGTCGGGCGGGGGGCCTAGCACAGATACGCAGTATTTT. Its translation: CASQSGGGPSTDTQYF.

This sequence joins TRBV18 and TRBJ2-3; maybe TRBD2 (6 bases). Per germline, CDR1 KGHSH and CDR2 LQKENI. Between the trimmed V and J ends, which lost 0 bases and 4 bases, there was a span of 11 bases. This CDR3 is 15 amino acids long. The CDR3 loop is CASSPPGGSPDTQYF. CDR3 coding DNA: TGTGCCAGCTCACCACCCGGGGGTAGCCCAGATACGCAGTATTTT.

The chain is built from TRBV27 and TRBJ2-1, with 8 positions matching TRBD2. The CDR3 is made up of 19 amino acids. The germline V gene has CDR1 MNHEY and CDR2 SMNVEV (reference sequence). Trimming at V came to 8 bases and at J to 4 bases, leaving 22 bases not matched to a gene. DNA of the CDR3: TGTGCCAGCCCTATAGAAAGGAGCGGGGGAACTAAATCGTACAATGAGCAGTTCTTC. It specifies CASPIERSGGTKSYNEQFF.

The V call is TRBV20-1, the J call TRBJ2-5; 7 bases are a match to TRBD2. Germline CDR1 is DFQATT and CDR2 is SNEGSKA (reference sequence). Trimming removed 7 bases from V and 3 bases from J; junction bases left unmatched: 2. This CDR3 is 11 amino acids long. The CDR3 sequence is CSGSGEETQYF. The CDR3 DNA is TGCAGTGGGAGCGGGGAAGAGACCCAGTACTTC.